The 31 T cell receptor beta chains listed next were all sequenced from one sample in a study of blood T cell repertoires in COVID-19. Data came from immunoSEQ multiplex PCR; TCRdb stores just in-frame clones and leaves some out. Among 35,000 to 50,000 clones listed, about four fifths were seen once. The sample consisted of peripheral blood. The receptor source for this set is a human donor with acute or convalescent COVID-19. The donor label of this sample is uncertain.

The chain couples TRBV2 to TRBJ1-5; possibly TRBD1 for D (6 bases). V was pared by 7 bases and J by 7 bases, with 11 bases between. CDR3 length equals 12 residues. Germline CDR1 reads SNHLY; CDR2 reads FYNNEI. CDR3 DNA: TGTGCCAGCACAGGGGAAGGGCAGCCCCAGCATTTT. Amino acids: CASTGEGQPQHF. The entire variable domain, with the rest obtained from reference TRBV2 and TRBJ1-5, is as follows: EPEVTQTPSHQVTQMGQEVILRCVPISNHLYFYWYRQILGQKVEFLVSFYNNEISEKSEIFDDQFSVERPDGSNFTLKIRSTKLEDSAMYFCASTGEGQPQHFGDGTRLSIL.

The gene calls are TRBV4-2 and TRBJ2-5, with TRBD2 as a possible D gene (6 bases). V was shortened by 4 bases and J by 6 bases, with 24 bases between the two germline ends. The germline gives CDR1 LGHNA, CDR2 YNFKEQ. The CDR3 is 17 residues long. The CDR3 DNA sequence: TGTGCCAGCAGCCCCTCCCTAGATCCGGGACTCCAGAAGACCCAGTACTTC. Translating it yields CASSPSLDPGLQKTQYF.

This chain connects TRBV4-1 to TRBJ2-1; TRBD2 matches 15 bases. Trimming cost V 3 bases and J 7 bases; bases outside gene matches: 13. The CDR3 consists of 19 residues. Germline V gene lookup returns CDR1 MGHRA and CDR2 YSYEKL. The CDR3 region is CASSHPGLAGGPGVNEQFF. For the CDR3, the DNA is TGCGCCAGCAGCCACCCAGGACTAGCGGGGGGGCCAGGAGTGAATGAGCAGTTCTTC.

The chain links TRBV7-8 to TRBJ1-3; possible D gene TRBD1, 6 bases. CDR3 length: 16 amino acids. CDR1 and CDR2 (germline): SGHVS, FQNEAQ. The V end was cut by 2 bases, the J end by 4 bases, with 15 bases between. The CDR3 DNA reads TGTGCCAGCAGCTTATCAGGGGCTACATCCGGAAACACCATATATTTT. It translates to CASSLSGATSGNTIYF. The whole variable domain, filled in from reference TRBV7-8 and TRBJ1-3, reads GAGVSQSPRYKVAKRGQDVALRCDPISGHVSLFWYQQALGQGPEFLTYFQNEAQLDKSGLPSDRFFAERPEGSVSTLKIQRTQQEDSAVYLCASSLSGATSGNTIYFGEGSWLTVV.

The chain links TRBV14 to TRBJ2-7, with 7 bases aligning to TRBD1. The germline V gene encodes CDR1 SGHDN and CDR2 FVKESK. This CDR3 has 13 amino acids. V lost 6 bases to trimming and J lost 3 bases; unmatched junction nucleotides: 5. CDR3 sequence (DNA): TGTGCCAGCAGACGGACAGGAGACTACGAGCAGTACTTC. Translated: CASRRTGDYEQYF.

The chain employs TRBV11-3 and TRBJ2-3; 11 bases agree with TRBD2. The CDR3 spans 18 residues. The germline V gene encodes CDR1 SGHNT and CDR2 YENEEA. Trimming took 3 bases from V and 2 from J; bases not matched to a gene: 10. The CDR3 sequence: CASSLGLAAGGYTDTQYF. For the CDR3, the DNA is TGTGCCAGCAGCTTGGGACTAGCGGCAGGGGGATACACAGATACGCAGTATTTT.

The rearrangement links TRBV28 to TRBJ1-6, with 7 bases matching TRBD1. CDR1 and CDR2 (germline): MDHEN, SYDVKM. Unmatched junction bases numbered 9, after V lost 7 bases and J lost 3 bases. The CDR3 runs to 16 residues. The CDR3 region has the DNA TGTGCCAGCACCAGAAGGGGGCAGAGCTATAATTCACCCCTCCACTTT. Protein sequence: CASTRRGQSYNSPLHF.

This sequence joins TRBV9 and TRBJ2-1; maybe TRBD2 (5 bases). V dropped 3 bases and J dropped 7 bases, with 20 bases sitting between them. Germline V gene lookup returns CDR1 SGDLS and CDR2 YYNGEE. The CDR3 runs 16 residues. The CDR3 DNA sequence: TGTGCCAGCAGCGCTTGGGAGTCAGGCGGGTCTAATGAGCAGTTCTTC. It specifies CASSAWESGGSNEQFF.

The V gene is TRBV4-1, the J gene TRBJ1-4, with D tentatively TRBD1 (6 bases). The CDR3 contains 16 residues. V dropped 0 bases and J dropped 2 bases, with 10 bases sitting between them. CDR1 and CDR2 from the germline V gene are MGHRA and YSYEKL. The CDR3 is CASSQEERGTNEKLFF. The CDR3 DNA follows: TGCGCCAGCAGCCAAGAGGAAAGGGGGACTAATGAAAAACTGTTTTTT.

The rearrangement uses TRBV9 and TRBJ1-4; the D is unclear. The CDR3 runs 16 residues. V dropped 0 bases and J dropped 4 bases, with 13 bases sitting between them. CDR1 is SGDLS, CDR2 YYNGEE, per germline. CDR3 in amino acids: CASSVAAARNNEKLFF. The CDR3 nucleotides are TGTGCCAGCAGCGTAGCGGCAGCCAGGAATAATGAAAAACTGTTTTTT.

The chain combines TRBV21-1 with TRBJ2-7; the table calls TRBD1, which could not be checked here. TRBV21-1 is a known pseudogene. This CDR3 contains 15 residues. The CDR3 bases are TGTGCCAGCAGCAAAGTTTGGCAGGGGGCCGACGAGCAGTACTTC. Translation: CASSKVWQGADEQYF.

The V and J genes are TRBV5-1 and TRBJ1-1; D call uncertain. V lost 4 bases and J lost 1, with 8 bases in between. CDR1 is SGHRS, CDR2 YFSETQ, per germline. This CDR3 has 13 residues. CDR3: CASSLRQNTEAFF. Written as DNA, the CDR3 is TGCGCCAGCAGCCTCCGACAGAACACTGAAGCTTTCTTT. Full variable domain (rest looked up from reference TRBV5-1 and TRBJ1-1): KAGVTQTPRYLIKTRGQQVTLSCSPISGHRSVSWYQQTPGQGLQFLFEYFSETQRNKGNFPGRFSGRQFSNSRSEMNVSTLELGDSALYLCASSLRQNTEAFFGQGTRLTVV.

The CDR3 loop is CASSQGVGTGQPQHF. CDR3 nucleotide sequence: TGTGCCAGCAGCCAGGGGGTGGGGACAGGACAGCCCCAGCATTTT. The chain carries TRBV7-8 and TRBJ1-5, with TRBD1 identical over 8 bases. This CDR3 has 15 amino acids. V shed 5 bases, J shed 7 bases, and the junction held 10 bases outside the gene matches. Germline assignment: CDR1 SGHVS and CDR2 FQNEAQ. Combining the CDR3 with reference TRBV7-8 and TRBJ1-5 gives the whole variable domain GAGVSQSPRYKVAKRGQDVALRCDPISGHVSLFWYQQALGQGPEFLTYFQNEAQLDKSGLPSDRFFAERPEGSVSTLKIQRTQQEDSAVYLCASSQGVGTGQPQHFGDGTRLSIL.

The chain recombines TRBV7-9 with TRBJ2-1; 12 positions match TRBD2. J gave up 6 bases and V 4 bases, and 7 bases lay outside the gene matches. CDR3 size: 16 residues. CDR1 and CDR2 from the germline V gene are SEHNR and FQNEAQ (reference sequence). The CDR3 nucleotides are TGTGCCAGCAGCTCGACGACTAGCGGGAGTGTCAATGAGCAGTTCTTC. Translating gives CASSSTTSGSVNEQFF.

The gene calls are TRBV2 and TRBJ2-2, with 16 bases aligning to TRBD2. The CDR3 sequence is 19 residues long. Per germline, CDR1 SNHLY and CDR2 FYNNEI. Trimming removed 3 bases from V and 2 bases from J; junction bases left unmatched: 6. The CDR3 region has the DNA TGTGCCAGCAGTGATGGGACTAGCGGGAGGGCCTATAACACCGGGGAGCTGTTTTTT. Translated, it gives CASSDGTSGRAYNTGELFF.

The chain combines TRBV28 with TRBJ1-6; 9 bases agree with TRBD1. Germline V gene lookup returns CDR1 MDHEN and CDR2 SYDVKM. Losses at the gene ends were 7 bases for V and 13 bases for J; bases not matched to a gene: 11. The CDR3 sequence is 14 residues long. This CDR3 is CASIQLQGALPLHF. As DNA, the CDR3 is TGTGCCAGCATCCAATTACAGGGGGCGTTGCCCCTCCACTTT.

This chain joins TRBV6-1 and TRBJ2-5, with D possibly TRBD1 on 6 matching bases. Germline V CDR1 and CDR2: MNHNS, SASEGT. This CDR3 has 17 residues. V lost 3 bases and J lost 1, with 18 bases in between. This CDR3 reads CASSDPAGDVFQETQYF. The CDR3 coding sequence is TGTGCCAGCAGTGATCCCGCAGGGGATGTGTTCCAAGAGACCCAGTACTTC.

CDR3 sequence: CASSGLAGMNEQFF. CDR3 in DNA: TGTGCCAGCAGCGGGTTAGCGGGAATGAATGAGCAGTTCTTC. The chain is built from TRBV9 and TRBJ2-1; TRBD2 aligns across 8 bases. J lost 7 bases, V lost 3 bases, and 6 bases had no gene match. The CDR3 totals 14 residues. Germline lookup yields CDR1 SGDLS and CDR2 YYNGEE.

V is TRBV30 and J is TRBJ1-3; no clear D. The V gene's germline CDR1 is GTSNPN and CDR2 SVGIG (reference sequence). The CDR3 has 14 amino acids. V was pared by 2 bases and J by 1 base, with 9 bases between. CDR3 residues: CAWSLDRSGNTIYF. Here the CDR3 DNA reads TGTGCCTGGAGTCTAGATAGATCTGGAAACACCATATATTTT.

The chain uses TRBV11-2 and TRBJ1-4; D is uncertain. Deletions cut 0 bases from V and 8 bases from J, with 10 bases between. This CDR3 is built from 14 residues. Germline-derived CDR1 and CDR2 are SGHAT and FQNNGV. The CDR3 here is CASSLDWQREKLFF. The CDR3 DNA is TGTGCCAGCAGCTTAGATTGGCAAAGAGAAAAACTGTTTTTT.

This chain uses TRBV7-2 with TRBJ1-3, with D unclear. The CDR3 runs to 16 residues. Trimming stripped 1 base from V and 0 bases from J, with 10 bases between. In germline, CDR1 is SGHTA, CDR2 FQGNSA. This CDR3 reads CASSLEGGFSGNTIYF. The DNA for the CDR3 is TGTGCCAGCAGCTTAGAGGGAGGCTTCTCTGGAAACACCATATATTTT.

CDR3 sequence reads: CASRKGQEGHEQFF. The CDR3 coding sequence is TGTGCCAGTAGAAAAGGACAGGAAGGTCATGAGCAGTTCTTC. V usage is TRBV19 and J usage is TRBJ2-1, with 7 bases matching TRBD1. Germline V gene data show CDR1 as LNHDA and CDR2 as SQIVND (reference sequence). The CDR3 is made up of 14 amino acids. With V trimmed by 6 bases and J by 8 bases, 10 bases remained unmatched.

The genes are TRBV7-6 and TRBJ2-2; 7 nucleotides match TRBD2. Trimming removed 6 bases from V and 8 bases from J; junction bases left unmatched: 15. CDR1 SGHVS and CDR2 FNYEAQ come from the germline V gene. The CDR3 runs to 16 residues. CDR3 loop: CASSKDPFRGVGELFF. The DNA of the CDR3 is TGTGCCAGCAGTAAAGATCCTTTCCGGGGGGTAGGGGAGCTGTTTTTT.

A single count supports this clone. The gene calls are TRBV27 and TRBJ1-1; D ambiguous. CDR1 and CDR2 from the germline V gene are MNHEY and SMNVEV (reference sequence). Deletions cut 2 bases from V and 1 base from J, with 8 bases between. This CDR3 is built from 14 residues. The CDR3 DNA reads TGTGCCAGCAGTTTACGGACTGCGAACACTGAAGCTTTCTTT. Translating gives CASSLRTANTEAFF.

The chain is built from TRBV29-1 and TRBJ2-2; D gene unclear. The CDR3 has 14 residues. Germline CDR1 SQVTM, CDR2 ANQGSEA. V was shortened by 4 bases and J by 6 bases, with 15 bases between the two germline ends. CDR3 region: CSVGGRLSAGELFF. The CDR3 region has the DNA TGCAGCGTTGGAGGCCGTCTGAGTGCCGGGGAGCTGTTTTTT.

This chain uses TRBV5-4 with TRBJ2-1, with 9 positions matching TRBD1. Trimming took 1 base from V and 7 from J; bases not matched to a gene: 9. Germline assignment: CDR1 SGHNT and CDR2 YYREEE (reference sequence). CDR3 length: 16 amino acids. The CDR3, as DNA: TGTGCCAGCAGCTTGTTGACAGGGGGGTCGTTTAATGAGCAGTTCTTC. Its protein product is CASSLLTGGSFNEQFF.

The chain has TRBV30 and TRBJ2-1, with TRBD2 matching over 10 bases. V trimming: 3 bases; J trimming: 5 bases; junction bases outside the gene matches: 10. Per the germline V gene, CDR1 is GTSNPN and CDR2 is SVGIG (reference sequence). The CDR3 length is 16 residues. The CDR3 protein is CAWRPPLAGGHNEQFF. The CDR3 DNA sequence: TGTGCCTGGAGACCCCCCTTAGCGGGGGGACACAATGAGCAGTTCTTC.

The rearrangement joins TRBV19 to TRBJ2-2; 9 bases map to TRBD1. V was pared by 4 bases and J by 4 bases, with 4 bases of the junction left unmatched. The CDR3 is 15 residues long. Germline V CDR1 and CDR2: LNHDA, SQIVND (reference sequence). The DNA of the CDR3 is TGTGCCAGTAGTAGGGACAGGGTTTCCACCGGGGAGCTGTTTTTT. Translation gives CASSRDRVSTGELFF.

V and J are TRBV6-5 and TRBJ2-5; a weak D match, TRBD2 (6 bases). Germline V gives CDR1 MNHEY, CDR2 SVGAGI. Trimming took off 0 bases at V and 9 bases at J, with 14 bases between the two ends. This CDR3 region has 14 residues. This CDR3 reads CASSYSEDRGSQYF. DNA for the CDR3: TGTGCCAGCAGTTACTCAGAGGACCGGGGGTCCCAGTACTTC.

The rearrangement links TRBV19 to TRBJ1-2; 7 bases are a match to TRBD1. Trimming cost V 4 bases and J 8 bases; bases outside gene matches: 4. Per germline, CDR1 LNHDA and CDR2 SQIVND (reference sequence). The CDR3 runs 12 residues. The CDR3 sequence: CASSRQGGGYTF. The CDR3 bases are TGTGCCAGTAGTAGACAGGGTGGAGGCTACACCTTC.

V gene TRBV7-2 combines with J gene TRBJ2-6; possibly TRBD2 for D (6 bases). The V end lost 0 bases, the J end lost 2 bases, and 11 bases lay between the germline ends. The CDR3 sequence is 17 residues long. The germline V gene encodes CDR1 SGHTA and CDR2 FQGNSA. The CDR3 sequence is CASSLAGGGPGANVLTF. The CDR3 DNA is TGTGCCAGCAGCTTAGCTGGTGGAGGGCCTGGGGCCAACGTCCTGACTTTC.